This TCR beta chain was captured in a study of blood T cell repertoires in COVID-19 (dated by TCRdb to about 2020). For the wider study: Collaborator samples came from the United States, Italy and Spain and covered acute and convalescent phases of COVID-19. Deeply sampled blood TCRbeta repertoires from subjects exposed to, actively infected with, or recovered from COVID-19 were included in the dataset. The repertoires were released in a freely available public database intended as a resource for research on the immune response to SARS-CoV-2. Where available, HLA class I and class II types were obtained from metadata supplied by the sample provider rather than from assay-based typing. The samples were drawn from two sources: the first 160 participants of the ongoing ImmuneRACE study, and some 1,300 subjects contributed by 6 global collaborators. The prospective study material was composed of cDNA or gDNA derived from T cells, B-cell-depleted T cells, or PBMCs. Sample metadata almost always included a de-identified subject ID, COVID-19 status, age in years and sex.

Whole blood was collected in K2EDTA tubes by collaborating institutions according to the institutions' own protocols. Collaborator samples were shipped for TCRbeta analysis as frozen whole blood, isolated PBMCs, or DNA extracted from either sample type. Overall results and qualifications from the work: The amount of clinical and demographic metadata varied by source and participant and was provided uncurated.

V and J lose 5 bases and 0 bases, and a span of 13 bases separates them. As encoded in the germline V gene (reference sequence), CDR1 is SEHNR while CDR2 is FQNEAQ. The CDR3 goes from the cysteine to the phenylalanine over 16 residues. Only the CDR3 region is kept as DNA, spanning 48 bases read in frame from base 1. TCRbeta CDR3 regions were amplified from genomic DNA by means of the immunoSEQ Assay, a bias-controlled multiplex PCR. In the original analysis: Nucleated cell counts per sample were estimated from amplification of reference gene primers within the assay. To quantify the absolute abundance of each unique TCRbeta CDR3 rearrangement, sequence reads were collapsed and filtered. For each sample, productive Simpson clonality was calculated as the square root of Simpson's diversity index across productive rearrangements. TCRdb mirrors the immuneACCESS table, restricted to in-frame sequences. Some clones are absent from its copies; in checked studies, under half trace to an unresolved V gene, and the reason for the others is unknown. The D gene and trimming were derived from the DNA, and the V and J assignments and clone size from that table. Across this sample there are some 220,000 clones, with about 80% seen only once. Less than 2.5% of the sample is in the top ten clones.

This clone was detected only a few times. Its binding antigen is unknown. No qualities accompany the bases; no much larger clone lies one base away. The material sequenced was peripheral blood. The sequence derives from a woman between 55 and 75 years old with acute or convalescent COVID-19. The chain uses TRBV7-9 and TRBJ2-2; the D gene is perhaps TRBD2, on 5 matching bases. The nucleotide sequence reads TGTGCCAGCAGCGGGAGCGGATACGCGAACACCGGGGAGCTGTTTTTT. It translates as CASSGSGYANTGELFF.